A single sample gave rise to the 20 T cell receptor beta chains below, sequenced in a study of response to subunit inactivated influenza vaccine. TCRdb called the RT-PCR reads again in MiXCR, with one record for every CDR3 protein. The repertoire holds fewer than 700,000 distinct CDR3 sequences, with approximately 12% as singletons. The sequenced sample was PBMCs from blood, obtained roughly 45 days after vaccination. These TCRs come from a man aged 50-60 years who received an inactivated influenza vaccine.

This clonotype was recorded at least ten times. The CDR3 loop is CASTSVQGMNTEAFF. CDR3 sequence (DNA): TGTGCCAGCACCTCAGTACAGGGGATGAACACTGAAGCTTTCTTT. The V call is TRBV12-3 or TRBV12-4, the J call TRBJ1-1, with TRBD1 matching over 7 bases. With V trimmed by 7 bases and J by 0 bases, 8 bases remained unmatched. This CDR3 region has 15 residues.

This clonotype has only a few counts. V usage is TRBV12-3 or TRBV12-4 and J usage is TRBJ2-1; D is possibly TRBD2 (6 bases). The CDR3 extends over 15 amino acids. The germline V and J ends were trimmed by 3 bases and 7 bases, with 16 bases remaining between them. Written as DNA, the CDR3 is TGTGCCAGCAGTTTGGGCGGGACTGAACCGAATGAGCAGTTCTTC. This translates into CASSLGGTEPNEQFF.

The V call is TRBV12-3 or TRBV12-4, the J call TRBJ1-2; no clear D gene. Trimming removed 1 base at V and 0 bases at J, with 6 bases between. The CDR3 sequence is 14 residues long. The CDR3 sequence is CASSLVPTNYGYTF. The CDR3 region has the DNA TGTGCCAGCAGTTTAGTACCGACTAACTATGGCTACACCTTC.

The chain carries TRBV20-1 and TRBJ1-2; 8 bases match TRBD1. Germline V CDR1 and CDR2: DFQATT, SNEGSKA (reference sequence). J gave up 4 bases and V 5 bases, and 9 bases lay outside the gene matches. The CDR3 runs 14 residues. The CDR3 coding sequence is TGCAGTGCTCGTACAGGGGGTGGGAGCTATGGCTACACCTTC. Protein sequence: CSARTGGGSYGYTF.

This chain uses TRBV15 with TRBJ1-2; D is possibly TRBD1 (6 bases). CDR1 and CDR2 from the germline V gene are LNHNV and YYDKDF (reference sequence). The CDR3 runs 15 residues. Deletions cut 1 base from V and 4 bases from J, with 13 bases between. CDR3 loop: CATSRAKGGSYGYTF. The CDR3 DNA reads TGTGCCACCAGCAGAGCGAAAGGGGGAAGCTATGGCTACACCTTC.

In its sample, this clonotype was seen once. A read error is possible here, since a much larger clone lies one base away. The rearrangement joins TRBV29-1 to TRBJ2-1, with D possibly being TRBD1 or TRBD2 (5 bases each). Trimming left V 3 bases short and J 11 bases short, with 17 bases between. The CDR3 contains 13 residues. Germline V gives CDR1 SQVTM, CDR2 ANQGSEA. CDR3 region: CSVDYTWGNKQFF. CDR3 nucleotide sequence: TGCAGCGTTGACTACACTTGGGGGAATAAGCAGTTCTTC.

There are a few counts of this clonotype. The chain links TRBV6-5 to TRBJ2-2; D is possibly TRBD1 or TRBD2 (5 bases each). CDR1 MNHEY and CDR2 SVGAGI come from the germline V gene. Trimming took 0 bases from V and 6 from J, leaving 14 bases between them. The CDR3 is 16 residues long. CDR3: CASSYSGLATSGELFF. The DNA for the CDR3 is TGTGCCAGCAGTTACTCGGGGCTAGCCACCTCCGGGGAGCTGTTTTTT.

The CDR3 is CSARDPNTIYF. The CDR3 bases are TGCAGTGCTAGAGACCCCAACACCATATATTTT. V gene TRBV20-1 combines with J gene TRBJ1-3; the D is unclear. The CDR3 covers 11 residues. Trimming removed 0 bases at V and 7 bases at J, with 4 bases between. Germline values: CDR1 DFQATT, CDR2 SNEGSKA (reference sequence).

This clonotype appeared many times. The chain couples TRBV12-3 or TRBV12-4 to TRBJ2-1, with 9 bases identical to TRBD2. This CDR3 region has 15 residues. The J segment lost 1 base and the V segment lost 6 bases, leaving 4 bases of the junction unmatched. CDR3 DNA sequence: TGTGCCAGCAGACTTAGCGGGAGTTCCTACAATGAGCAGTTCTTC. Translated: CASRLSGSSYNEQFF.

In its sample, this clonotype was seen many times. The rearrangement links TRBV7-2 to TRBJ2-3, with D hard to call. Per the germline V gene, CDR1 is SGHTA and CDR2 is FQGNSA. V was cut by 1 base and J by 5 bases, with 7 bases left in between. This CDR3 comprises 13 residues. The CDR3 here is CASSLGLIDTQYF. CDR3 bases: TGTGCCAGCAGCTTAGGTCTCATAGATACGCAGTATTTT.

This clonotype was observed a handful of times. J is TRBJ2-1 and V is TRBV6-1; 7 nucleotides agree with TRBD1. Germline loops: CDR1 MNHNS, CDR2 SASEGT. V dropped 8 bases and J dropped 0; count of bases not matched to a gene: 10. This CDR3 comprises 16 residues. The CDR3 spells CASCRTGQSSYNEQFF. CDR3 DNA sequence: TGTGCCAGCTGTCGAACGGGACAGAGCTCCTACAATGAGCAGTTCTTC.

V is TRBV15 and J is TRBJ2-1; 7 nucleotides match TRBD2. Germline V gene lookup returns CDR1 LNHNV and CDR2 YYDKDF (reference sequence). V was pared by 3 bases and J by 8 bases, with 16 bases of the junction left unmatched. There are 17 residues in the CDR3. The CDR3 loop is CATSRGFRGSFRDEQFF. CDR3 DNA sequence: TGTGCCACCAGCAGGGGCTTTCGCGGGAGCTTTCGGGATGAGCAGTTCTTC.

V usage is TRBV4-1 and J usage is TRBJ2-5; TRBD2 aligns across 12 bases. Germline lookup yields CDR1 MGHRA and CDR2 YSYEKL. The CDR3 has 16 residues. The junction had 4 bases not matched to a gene; V was cut back by 4 bases and J by 1 base. CDR3 nucleotides: TGCGCCAGCAGCCTACTAGCGGGGGGCACCCAAGAGACCCAGTACTTC. Protein product: CASSLLAGGTQETQYF.

This clonotype was seen repeatedly, ten times or more. The CDR3 region is CASSSAGVAGTEETQYF. As DNA, the CDR3 is TGTGCCAGCAGCTCAGCGGGCGTGGCGGGAACGGAGGAGACCCAGTACTTC. V is TRBV7-9 and J is TRBJ2-5; weak D call: TRBD2 (6 bases). Germline values: CDR1 SEHNR, CDR2 FQNEAQ (reference sequence). The CDR3 loop spans 17 amino acids. V shed 4 bases and J shed 5 bases, with 23 bases lying between them.

V gene TRBV20-1 combines with J gene TRBJ2-7; 7 positions match TRBD1. The CDR3 is 15 amino acids. V lost 4 bases and J lost 0; bases outside the gene matches: 9. The germline V gene encodes CDR1 DFQATT and CDR2 SNEGSKA (reference sequence). The DNA of the CDR3 is TGCAGTGCTACCCGGAGCACAGGGGCCTCCTACGAGCAGTACTTC. It is translated as CSATRSTGASYEQYF.

The chain joins TRBV20-1 to TRBJ2-1; 10 nucleotides align to TRBD2. With V trimmed by 0 bases and J by 1 base, 9 bases remained unmatched. The CDR3 has 18 residues. Germline V gives CDR1 DFQATT, CDR2 SNEGSKA (reference sequence). The CDR3: CSARDTSGKFESYNEQFF. Written as DNA, the CDR3 is TGCAGTGCTAGAGATACTAGCGGGAAGTTTGAGTCCTACAATGAGCAGTTCTTC.

This clonotype was counted only a few times. The chain employs TRBV12-3 or TRBV12-4 and TRBJ1-5, with 7 bases aligning to TRBD1. The CDR3 contains 14 residues. J gave up 6 bases and V 1 base, and 3 bases lay outside the gene matches. CDR3 region: CASSLGQGVQPQHF. The DNA for the CDR3 is TGTGCCAGCAGTTTAGGCCAGGGGGTTCAGCCCCAGCATTTT.

This clonotype was counted ten times or more. The genes are TRBV7-8 and TRBJ2-7, with 11 bases aligning to TRBD2. J gave up 6 bases and V 4 bases, and 5 bases lay outside the gene matches. CDR1 SGHVS and CDR2 FQNEAQ come from the germline V gene. The CDR3 loop spans 14 amino acids. The CDR3 reads CASSWVAGGGEQYF. The DNA of the CDR3 is TGTGCCAGCAGCTGGGTAGCGGGGGGGGGCGAGCAGTACTTC.

The table lists this clonotype with a few counts. The chain couples TRBV7-9 to TRBJ2-5; weak D call: TRBD1 (5 bases). V was pared by 0 bases and J by 3 bases, with 11 bases between. This CDR3 is built from 15 residues. Germline V gene sequence: CDR1 SEHNR, CDR2 FQNEAQ (reference sequence). CDR3 sequence (DNA): TGTGCCAGCAGCTTAGCCGGTGACAGAAAAGAGACCCAGTACTTC. It codes for CASSLAGDRKETQYF.

This clonotype was seen a few times. The chain employs TRBV10-3 and TRBJ2-7, with a weak D call TRBD1 (8 bases). CDR3 length: 13 amino acids. Trimming removed 11 bases at V and 4 bases at J, with 18 bases between. Looked up from germline, CDR1 is ENHRY and CDR2 is SYGVKD. This chain's CDR3 is CAVSGTGYYEQYF. The CDR3 DNA is TGTGCCGTAAGCGGGACAGGATATTACGAGCAGTACTTC.